This is a list of T cell receptor beta chains from one sample in a study of CD8 T cells in ankylosing spondylitis. A single record per CDR3 protein comes from TCRdb applying MiXCR to the 5' RACE reads. The table records under 250,000 distinct CDR3 sequences, roughly 10% of them present only once. The specimen was blood, either unsorted or a sorted T cell fraction (not recorded which). These receptors were obtained from a male donor with ankylosing spondylitis or in good health (not recorded which). Both conserved end residues are part of each CDR3. Each record gives: clone size, V gene, J gene, D gene, CDR3 DNA, CDR3 protein. D genes are given only for firm matches. Size is stated for part of the rows, as once, few or many counts, or as a class when the clone is expanded.

abundance: many
v_gene: TRBV5-1
j_gene: TRBJ2-7
d_gene: -
CDR3nt: TGCGCCAGCAGCTTAGGGACTTCCATGGGATGGGTTGACTCCTACGACGAGCAGTACTTC
CDR3aa: CASSLGTSMGWVDSYDEQYF

abundance: many
v_gene: TRBV12-3/TRBV12-4
j_gene: TRBJ1-2
d_gene: -
CDR3nt: TGTGCCAGCAGTTTTATGGGTACTAACTATGGCTACACCTTC
CDR3aa: CASSFMGTNYGYTF

abundance: -
v_gene: TRBV2
j_gene: TRBJ2-1
d_gene: -
CDR3nt: TGTGCCAGCAGTGTAGCAGGCAGACCTTACAATGAGCAGTTCTTC
CDR3aa: CASSVAGRPYNEQFF

abundance: many
v_gene: TRBV7-8
j_gene: TRBJ1-6
d_gene: -
CDR3nt: TGTGCCAGCAGCTTAGGGGGGGGGGCCCTCCACTTT
CDR3aa: CASSLGGGALHF

abundance: few
v_gene: TRBV5-6
j_gene: TRBJ2-6
d_gene: -
CDR3nt: TGTGCCAGCAGCTTGGCCTCTCCCTATGGGGTCAACGTCCTGACTTTC
CDR3aa: CASSLASPYGVNVLTF

abundance: few
v_gene: TRBV19
j_gene: TRBJ2-3
d_gene: TRBD2
CDR3nt: TGTGCCAGTAGTATCGGGCAAGCTAGCGGGGCAGATACGCAGTATTTT
CDR3aa: CASSIGQASGADTQYF

abundance: -
v_gene: TRBV4-1
j_gene: TRBJ1-1
d_gene: -
CDR3nt: TGCGCCAGCAGCCCGCGGGGACTCTTGAACACTGAAGCTTTCTTT
CDR3aa: CASSPRGLLNTEAFF

abundance: few
v_gene: TRBV6-6
j_gene: TRBJ2-7
d_gene: -
CDR3nt: TGTGCCAGCAGTTACCCATCGTACGAGCAGTACTTC
CDR3aa: CASSYPSYEQYF

abundance: many
v_gene: TRBV20-1
j_gene: TRBJ2-3
d_gene: TRBD2
CDR3nt: TGCAGTGCCCGAACGGGGACTAGCGGTTTTTCTAGCACAGATACGCAGTATTTT
CDR3aa: CSARTGTSGFSSTDTQYF

abundance: few
v_gene: TRBV18
j_gene: TRBJ1-1
d_gene: -
CDR3nt: TGTGCCAGCTCCCCCGTGGGGGGGAAAACTGAAGCTTTCTTT
CDR3aa: CASSPVGGKTEAFF

abundance: -
v_gene: TRBV6-6
j_gene: TRBJ2-3
d_gene: -
CDR3nt: TGTGCCAGTCTTCTTGATAGCACAGATACGCAGTATTTT
CDR3aa: CASLLDSTDTQYF

abundance: many
v_gene: TRBV24-1
j_gene: TRBJ2-3
d_gene: TRBD1
CDR3nt: TGTGCCACCAGTGATCCCAGGACAGGGTCCACAGATACGCAGTATTTT
CDR3aa: CATSDPRTGSTDTQYF

abundance: many
v_gene: TRBV7-8
j_gene: TRBJ2-3
d_gene: TRBD2
CDR3nt: TGTGCCAGCAGCTTAGTTGGCCTAGCGGGGGCAGATACGCAGTATTTT
CDR3aa: CASSLVGLAGADTQYF

abundance: many
v_gene: TRBV5-1
j_gene: TRBJ2-1
d_gene: -
CDR3nt: TGCGCCAGCAAGAATTCGGATCCGGTTAATGAGCAGTTCTTC
CDR3aa: CASKNSDPVNEQFF

abundance: many
v_gene: TRBV7-6
j_gene: TRBJ2-3
d_gene: -
CDR3nt: TGTGCCAGCAGCCTCCATTACACAGATACGCAGTATTTT
CDR3aa: CASSLHYTDTQYF

abundance: many
v_gene: TRBV20-1
j_gene: TRBJ2-3
d_gene: TRBD1
CDR3nt: TGCAGTGCTTTCCCCGGGACAGCTAACACAGATACGCAGTATTTT
CDR3aa: CSAFPGTANTDTQYF

abundance: few
v_gene: TRBV7-8
j_gene: TRBJ2-2
d_gene: -
CDR3nt: TGTGCCAGCAGGGTACTTCCCTTCGGTAGCGCCCGGGGCACCGGGGAGCTGTTTTTT
CDR3aa: CASRVLPFGSARGTGELFF

abundance: many
v_gene: TRBV9
j_gene: TRBJ2-1
d_gene: TRBD2
CDR3nt: TGTGCCAGCAGCGTAGTACTAGCGGGAGCCAATGAGCAGTTCTTC
CDR3aa: CASSVVLAGANEQFF

abundance: few
v_gene: TRBV6-4
j_gene: TRBJ2-1
d_gene: TRBD2
CDR3nt: TGTGCCAGCAGTGAGGTTGCGGGGGAACCCTACAATGAGCAGTTCTTC
CDR3aa: CASSEVAGEPYNEQFF

abundance: many
v_gene: TRBV25-1
j_gene: TRBJ2-5
d_gene: -
CDR3nt: TGTGCCAGCAGTGACTCAGAGACCCAGTACTTC
CDR3aa: CASSDSETQYF

abundance: many
v_gene: TRBV5-1
j_gene: TRBJ2-4
d_gene: TRBD2
CDR3nt: TGCGCCAGCAGCTTGGTAACTAGCGGGGGGCAGGACATTCAGTACTTC
CDR3aa: CASSLVTSGGQDIQYF

abundance: many
v_gene: TRBV5-6
j_gene: TRBJ1-2
d_gene: -
CDR3nt: TGTGCCAGCAGCTTGGATAGCGGCGTATATGGCTACACCTTC
CDR3aa: CASSLDSGVYGYTF

abundance: many
v_gene: TRBV5-1
j_gene: TRBJ2-1
d_gene: TRBD2
CDR3nt: TGCGCCAGCAGCTGGAGACTAGCGGGGATTTACAATGAGCAGTTCTTC
CDR3aa: CASSWRLAGIYNEQFF

abundance: many
v_gene: TRBV6-1
j_gene: TRBJ1-5
d_gene: TRBD1
CDR3nt: TGTGCCAGCAGCACGTTGACAGGGGGGCCGTCTCAGCCCCAGCATTTT
CDR3aa: CASSTLTGGPSQPQHF

abundance: -
v_gene: TRBV27
j_gene: TRBJ1-5
d_gene: TRBD1
CDR3nt: TGTGCCAGCAGTTTCGGACAGGGGGCTGGTCCCCAGCATTTT
CDR3aa: CASSFGQGAGPQHF

abundance: many
v_gene: TRBV6-1
j_gene: TRBJ2-1
d_gene: TRBD2
CDR3nt: TGTGCCAGCAGTGATGCGGGACTAGCGGACAATGAGCAGTTCTTC
CDR3aa: CASSDAGLADNEQFF

abundance: -
v_gene: TRBV7-8
j_gene: TRBJ2-7
d_gene: -
CDR3nt: TGTGCCAGCAGCTTAAACCCAGGGGCCTACGAGCAGTACTTC
CDR3aa: CASSLNPGAYEQYF

abundance: many
v_gene: TRBV9
j_gene: TRBJ2-6
d_gene: -
CDR3nt: TGTGCCAGCAGCGTAGTGGAATCTGGGGCCAACGTCCTGACTTTC
CDR3aa: CASSVVESGANVLTF

abundance: -
v_gene: TRBV15
j_gene: TRBJ1-2
d_gene: -
CDR3nt: TGTGCCACCAGCAGAGATATCCAGGGGTATAATGGCTACACCTTC
CDR3aa: CATSRDIQGYNGYTF

abundance: many
v_gene: TRBV20-1
j_gene: TRBJ2-3
d_gene: TRBD2
CDR3nt: TGCAGTGCTAGACTAGCGGGAGACACAGATACGCAGTATTTT
CDR3aa: CSARLAGDTDTQYF

abundance: -
v_gene: TRBV10-3
j_gene: TRBJ2-6
d_gene: -
CDR3nt: TGTGCCACTTACTCTGGGGCCACCGTCCTGACTTTC
CDR3aa: CATYSGATVLTF

abundance: few
v_gene: TRBV27
j_gene: TRBJ2-3
d_gene: -
CDR3nt: TGTGCCAGCAGTTTCCCAGAAGATACGCAGTATTTT
CDR3aa: CASSFPEDTQYF

abundance: many
v_gene: TRBV28
j_gene: TRBJ1-2
d_gene: -
CDR3nt: TGTGCCAGCCGCCCGACCTCCCTCCGATTGTATGATTATGGCTACACCTTC
CDR3aa: CASRPTSLRLYDYGYTF

abundance: many
v_gene: TRBV5-1
j_gene: TRBJ2-3
d_gene: -
CDR3nt: TGCGCCAGCAGCGGACAGACGCACCCCCTGGATGGGCAGTATTTT
CDR3aa: CASSGQTHPLDGQYF

abundance: few
v_gene: TRBV12-5
j_gene: TRBJ1-1
d_gene: -
CDR3nt: TGTGCTAGTGGTTACGACCAAAATGAAGCTTTCTTT
CDR3aa: CASGYDQNEAFF

abundance: many
v_gene: TRBV25-1
j_gene: TRBJ2-7
d_gene: TRBD1
CDR3nt: TGTGCCAGCAGTGCCAAGCCGGGACAGGGGGCCTACGAGCAGTACTTC
CDR3aa: CASSAKPGQGAYEQYF

abundance: few
v_gene: TRBV12-3/TRBV12-4
j_gene: TRBJ1-1
d_gene: -
CDR3nt: TGTGCCATCGGGGGGGCGGAAAGTGAAGCTTTCTTT
CDR3aa: CAIGGAESEAFF

abundance: -
v_gene: TRBV6-4
j_gene: TRBJ1-4
d_gene: -
CDR3nt: TGTGCCAGCAGTGACTCCAGGGAGGGAAAACTGTTTTTT
CDR3aa: CASSDSREGKLFF

abundance: -
v_gene: TRBV18
j_gene: TRBJ2-1
d_gene: -
CDR3nt: TGTGCCAGCTCACGTCAGGGGCACTCCTACAATGAGCAGTTCTTC
CDR3aa: CASSRQGHSYNEQFF

abundance: many
v_gene: TRBV5-1
j_gene: TRBJ2-3
d_gene: -
CDR3nt: TGCGCCAGCAGCTTCAAAGCGGGTTGGGGCACAGATACGCAGTATTTT
CDR3aa: CASSFKAGWGTDTQYF

abundance: many
v_gene: TRBV6-1
j_gene: TRBJ2-5
d_gene: -
CDR3nt: TGTGCCAGCCGTCCTGGGGGGCAAGAGACCCAGTACTTC
CDR3aa: CASRPGGQETQYF

abundance: many
v_gene: TRBV5-1
j_gene: TRBJ2-7
d_gene: -
CDR3nt: TGCGCCAGCAGCTTATCCATTAGTGGCTACGAGCAGTACTTC
CDR3aa: CASSLSISGYEQYF

abundance: many
v_gene: TRBV20-1
j_gene: TRBJ2-2
d_gene: -
CDR3nt: TGCAGTGCTAGACGACAGACGAACACCGGGGAGCTGTTTTTT
CDR3aa: CSARRQTNTGELFF

abundance: few
v_gene: TRBV27
j_gene: TRBJ1-5
d_gene: -
CDR3nt: TGTGCCAGCGGCCGTGGTCAGCCCCAGCATTTT
CDR3aa: CASGRGQPQHF

abundance: many
v_gene: TRBV20-1
j_gene: TRBJ2-5
d_gene: TRBD2
CDR3nt: TGCAGTGCTAGGACGGGGACTAGCGGGGGGATCGAGACCCAGTACTTC
CDR3aa: CSARTGTSGGIETQYF

abundance: many
v_gene: TRBV10-3
j_gene: TRBJ2-3
d_gene: -
CDR3nt: TGTGCCATCCGGGCAGATACGCAGTATTTT
CDR3aa: CAIRADTQYF

abundance: many
v_gene: TRBV5-1
j_gene: TRBJ2-1
d_gene: TRBD2
CDR3nt: TGCGCCAGCAGCTTGGACGGGGGGGCCTACAATGAGCAGTTCTTC
CDR3aa: CASSLDGGAYNEQFF